This T cell receptor beta chain originates from a study of OX40 agonist ivuxolimab in advanced cancers. Whole-study context: Every patient in dose escalation had hepatocellular carcinoma, melanoma, renal cell or head and neck cancer. Three partial responders included one hepatocellular carcinoma patient and two cutaneous melanoma patients. Aged about 20 to 80 with a mean of roughly 63 years, they were about 83% male.

A word on this clone: The antigen is not known.

Profiled with immunoSEQ multiplex PCR; TCRdb holds only in-frame clones, not every one. The sample includes roughly 86,000 clones, roughly 90% seen only once; the top ten take 0.55% to 0.7%. Study observations and caveats: Near-lowest levels of clonal expansion characterized partial responders at 0.1-3.0 mg/kg.

With 2 bases clipped from V and 1 base from J, the junction kept 8 bases outside the gene matches. Germline loops: CDR1 SGHTA, CDR2 FQGTGA. This CDR3 spans 17 amino acids. The sequence came from an adult with an advanced solid tumor such as melanoma, head and neck, liver or kidney cancer. This chain connects TRBV7-3 to TRBJ2-1, with 7 bases lining up with TRBD2. This specimen consisted of CD4+ or CD8+ T cells sorted from blood, obtained in a trial of the OX40 agonist ivuxolimab. The CDR3 loop reads CASSLSAGRGSYNEQFF. Written as DNA, the CDR3 is TGTGCCAGCAGCTTATCGGCGGGGCGGGGGTCCTACAATGAGCAGTTCTTC.